These T cell receptor beta chains were read from a single sample in a study of cytomegalovirus exposure and HLA in healthy donors. The table came from immunoSEQ multiplex PCR; TCRdb's copy has only in-frame clones and leaves some out. The profile shows 130,000 or so clones, around 75% of them singletons. The specimen was PBMCs. The receptors derive from a woman in her thirties or forties in good health and CMV-seropositive. Both conserved end residues are part of each CDR3. The order of the fields is CDR3 DNA, CDR3 protein, J gene, V gene, D gene, clone size. A D gene is named only where the DNA matches it firmly. Expanded clones get a size class; other rows say once, few or many, or leave the size out.

CDR3nt: TGTGCCAGCTCACAAGACAGACTGAACACTGAAGCTTTCTTT; CDR3aa: CASSQDRLNTEAFF; j_gene: TRBJ1-1; v_gene: TRBV18; d_gene: -; abundance: -
CDR3nt: TGTGCCAGCAGCCTGACTAGCGGGAGAGCCGGGGAGCTGTTTTTT; CDR3aa: CASSLTSGRAGELFF; j_gene: TRBJ2-2; v_gene: TRBV14; d_gene: TRBD2; abundance: -
CDR3nt: TGTGCCAGCAGCAGAGGAGGATCCTCCTACGAGCAGTACTTC; CDR3aa: CASSRGGSSYEQYF; j_gene: TRBJ2-7; v_gene: TRBV6-5; d_gene: -; abundance: -
CDR3nt: TGTGCCAGCAGGTTGGGGAGCACTGAAGCTTTCTTT; CDR3aa: CASRLGSTEAFF; j_gene: TRBJ1-1; v_gene: TRBV5-8; d_gene: -; abundance: -
CDR3nt: TGTGCCTGGAGTGTACTCACCTCCTACGAGCAGTACTTC; CDR3aa: CAWSVLTSYEQYF; j_gene: TRBJ2-7; v_gene: TRBV30; d_gene: -; abundance: -
CDR3nt: TGTGCCAGCAGTTTAGGACAGGTCCACGACTATGGCTACACCTTC; CDR3aa: CASSLGQVHDYGYTF; j_gene: TRBJ1-2; v_gene: TRBV6-5; d_gene: TRBD1; abundance: -
CDR3nt: TGTGCCAGCAGGGAGGACGGGGAGCTGTTTTTT; CDR3aa: CASREDGELFF; j_gene: TRBJ2-2; v_gene: TRBV27; d_gene: -; abundance: -
CDR3nt: TGTGCCAGCAGCATCACCCGGACACGACCCTTCTATGGCTACACCTTC; CDR3aa: CASSITRTRPFYGYTF; j_gene: TRBJ1-2; v_gene: TRBV5-8; d_gene: -; abundance: -
CDR3nt: TGTGCCAGCAGTGACCAGCGGACAGGGGATACCAATGAGCAGTTCTTC; CDR3aa: CASSDQRTGDTNEQFF; j_gene: TRBJ2-1; v_gene: TRBV6-4; d_gene: TRBD1; abundance: -
CDR3nt: TGTGCCTGGGAGGGGCAGGGTGAGATCGAATTGAATTCACCCCTCCACTTT; CDR3aa: CAWEGQGEIELNSPLHF; j_gene: TRBJ1-6; v_gene: TRBV7-9; d_gene: -; abundance: -
CDR3nt: TGTGCCAGCAGCCCTCCGGGACAGGGCAATCAGCCCCAGCATTTT; CDR3aa: CASSPPGQGNQPQHF; j_gene: TRBJ1-5; v_gene: TRBV7-2; d_gene: TRBD1; abundance: -
CDR3nt: TGTGCCAGCAGCCCTTATTCCGGGACACCAAGAATATCCCAAGAGACCCAGTACTTC; CDR3aa: CASSPYSGTPRISQETQYF; j_gene: TRBJ2-5; v_gene: TRBV7-7; d_gene: -; abundance: -
CDR3nt: TGCGCCAGCAGCCCCGGGGGCGGGAGGGCGCACGAGCAGTACTTC; CDR3aa: CASSPGGGRAHEQYF; j_gene: TRBJ2-7; v_gene: TRBV4-3; d_gene: TRBD2; abundance: -
CDR3nt: TGTGCCAGCTCACCACTTAGGACTAGCGGGAGTAGCACAGATACGCAGTATTTT; CDR3aa: CASSPLRTSGSSTDTQYF; j_gene: TRBJ2-3; v_gene: TRBV18; d_gene: TRBD2; abundance: -
CDR3nt: TGTGCCAGCAGTGAATCACTGGAGCAGTACTTC; CDR3aa: CASSESLEQYF; j_gene: TRBJ2-7; v_gene: TRBV25-1; d_gene: -; abundance: -
CDR3nt: TGTGCCTGGAGTGCAGCAATACTAGCGGGAGTGAGCTCCTACGAGCAGTTCTTC; CDR3aa: CAWSAAILAGVSSYEQFF; j_gene: TRBJ2-1; v_gene: TRBV30; d_gene: TRBD2; abundance: -
CDR3nt: TGTGCCAGCTCACCGGAAACAGGGGGAAACATTCAGTACTTC; CDR3aa: CASSPETGGNIQYF; j_gene: TRBJ2-4; v_gene: TRBV18; d_gene: TRBD1; abundance: -
CDR3nt: TGTGCCAGCAGCTCACTAGCGGGAGGCACAGATACGCAGTATTTT; CDR3aa: CASSSLAGGTDTQYF; j_gene: TRBJ2-3; v_gene: TRBV5-4; d_gene: TRBD2; abundance: -
CDR3nt: TGTGCCAGCAGCTTAGCGTTGACAGGGTTTACTAATTCACCCCTCCACTTT; CDR3aa: CASSLALTGFTNSPLHF; j_gene: TRBJ1-6; v_gene: TRBV7-2; d_gene: TRBD1; abundance: -
CDR3nt: TGTGCCAGCTCACCGGGTACAGGGGCTGAACAGCCCCAGCATTTT; CDR3aa: CASSPGTGAEQPQHF; j_gene: TRBJ1-5; v_gene: TRBV18; d_gene: TRBD1; abundance: -
CDR3nt: TGTGCCAGCTCATACGCAGGGGGCACCTACAATGAGCAGTTCTTC; CDR3aa: CASSYAGGTYNEQFF; j_gene: TRBJ2-1; v_gene: TRBV18; d_gene: TRBD1; abundance: -
CDR3nt: TGTGCCAGCAGCTCGGGAGTATACAATGAGCAGTTCTTC; CDR3aa: CASSSGVYNEQFF; j_gene: TRBJ2-1; v_gene: TRBV7-2; d_gene: -; abundance: -
CDR3nt: TGTGCCAGCAGCTTACGCGGGGGGAGCACAGATACGCAGTATTTT; CDR3aa: CASSLRGGSTDTQYF; j_gene: TRBJ2-3; v_gene: TRBV7-3; d_gene: TRBD2; abundance: few
CDR3nt: TGTGCCAGCAGCTCGACACTGGGAGGCACTGAAGCTTTCTTT; CDR3aa: CASSSTLGGTEAFF; j_gene: TRBJ1-1; v_gene: TRBV11-2; d_gene: -; abundance: once
CDR3nt: TGCGCCAGCAGCTTGGCCTCGGGGACTGAAGCTTTCTTT; CDR3aa: CASSLASGTEAFF; j_gene: TRBJ1-1; v_gene: TRBV5-1; d_gene: -; abundance: -
CDR3nt: TGTGCCAGCAGTACTCACGTATCGAATCAGCCCCAGCATTTT; CDR3aa: CASSTHVSNQPQHF; j_gene: TRBJ1-5; v_gene: TRBV28; d_gene: -; abundance: -
CDR3nt: TGCGCCAGCAGCCAAGATTGGCAGATGAATCAGCCCCAGCATTTT; CDR3aa: CASSQDWQMNQPQHF; j_gene: TRBJ1-5; v_gene: TRBV4-3; d_gene: -; abundance: -
CDR3nt: TGTGCCAGTAGGAACATAGCGGGAGAGAGGGGGTCCTACAATGAGCAGTTCTTC; CDR3aa: CASRNIAGERGSYNEQFF; j_gene: TRBJ2-1; v_gene: TRBV19; d_gene: TRBD2; abundance: -
CDR3nt: TGTGCCAGCAGCTTAGGGGCGGGAGGGCCCTCCTACAATGAGCAGTTCTTC; CDR3aa: CASSLGAGGPSYNEQFF; j_gene: TRBJ2-1; v_gene: TRBV7-9; d_gene: TRBD2; abundance: -
CDR3nt: TGTGCCAGCAGCTACCCGTCGGCGACAAAAAGCACCGGGGAGCTGTTTTTT; CDR3aa: CASSYPSATKSTGELFF; j_gene: TRBJ2-2; v_gene: TRBV2; d_gene: -; abundance: -
CDR3nt: TGTGCCAGCAGCTTGCCGACAGGGTTTTACGAGCAGTACTTC; CDR3aa: CASSLPTGFYEQYF; j_gene: TRBJ2-7; v_gene: TRBV5-8; d_gene: TRBD1; abundance: -
CDR3nt: TGTGCCAGCAGCGTAGGCGGGGGTAACTACGAGCAGTACTTC; CDR3aa: CASSVGGGNYEQYF; j_gene: TRBJ2-7; v_gene: TRBV9; d_gene: TRBD2; abundance: -
CDR3nt: TGTGCCAGCAGCTTGTACAGCCGAAACACTGAAGCTTTCTTT; CDR3aa: CASSLYSRNTEAFF; j_gene: TRBJ1-1; v_gene: TRBV7-9; d_gene: -; abundance: -
CDR3nt: TGTGCCAGTAGTATCATGAGCTCTGGAAACACCATATATTTT; CDR3aa: CASSIMSSGNTIYF; j_gene: TRBJ1-3; v_gene: TRBV19; d_gene: -; abundance: -
CDR3nt: TGTGCCAGTAGTATGACAGGGAACTACAATGAGCAGTTCTTC; CDR3aa: CASSMTGNYNEQFF; j_gene: TRBJ2-1; v_gene: TRBV19; d_gene: TRBD1; abundance: -
CDR3nt: TGTGCCAGCAGTTACCGTGGGGAGGGGAATGAAAAACTGTTTTTT; CDR3aa: CASSYRGEGNEKLFF; j_gene: TRBJ1-4; v_gene: TRBV6-6; d_gene: -; abundance: few
CDR3nt: TGTGCCAGCAGCCCCTATAGCGAGAACGAGCAGTACTTC; CDR3aa: CASSPYSENEQYF; j_gene: TRBJ2-7; v_gene: TRBV5-6; d_gene: -; abundance: few
CDR3nt: TGTGCCAGCAGCTTAGCGGCAGTGTTGGGGGCGCGGAGCAATCAGCCCCAGCATTTT; CDR3aa: CASSLAAVLGARSNQPQHF; j_gene: TRBJ1-5; v_gene: TRBV7-2; d_gene: -; abundance: few
CDR3nt: TGTGCCAGCAGCAAAGACAGGGGGAAAAACATTCAGTACTTC; CDR3aa: CASSKDRGKNIQYF; j_gene: TRBJ2-4; v_gene: TRBV4-2; d_gene: TRBD1; abundance: -
CDR3nt: TGTGCCAGCAAACCTGGGGGGTACACCGGGGAGCTGTTTTTT; CDR3aa: CASKPGGYTGELFF; j_gene: TRBJ2-2; v_gene: TRBV7-9; d_gene: -; abundance: -
CDR3nt: TGTGCCAGCAGGACCGGGGTGGCTGAAGCTTTCTTT; CDR3aa: CASRTGVAEAFF; j_gene: TRBJ1-1; v_gene: TRBV27; d_gene: -; abundance: -
CDR3nt: TGTGCCAGCAGCGACGGACAGGGCCCAGATACGCAGTATTTT; CDR3aa: CASSDGQGPDTQYF; j_gene: TRBJ2-3; v_gene: TRBV11-3; d_gene: TRBD1; abundance: -
CDR3nt: TGTGCCAGCTCCTTGCGCGGGGGGGTGGCCAAAAACATTCAGTACTTC; CDR3aa: CASSLRGGVAKNIQYF; j_gene: TRBJ2-4; v_gene: TRBV7-6; d_gene: TRBD2; abundance: -
CDR3nt: TGTGCCAGCAGCGCCCGACAGGGGATAGATACGCAGTATTTT; CDR3aa: CASSARQGIDTQYF; j_gene: TRBJ2-3; v_gene: TRBV9; d_gene: TRBD1; abundance: -
CDR3nt: TGTGCCAGCAGCAAAAACCCGGCTAGCGGGATCACAGATACGCAGTATTTT; CDR3aa: CASSKNPASGITDTQYF; j_gene: TRBJ2-3; v_gene: TRBV7-9; d_gene: TRBD2; abundance: once
CDR3nt: TGTGCCAGTAGTATAGGATGGACAGGGGGCCGGGGAATTGAAGAGACCCAGTACTTC; CDR3aa: CASSIGWTGGRGIEETQYF; j_gene: TRBJ2-5; v_gene: TRBV19; d_gene: TRBD1; abundance: -
CDR3nt: TGTGCCTGGAGTCAGGGGGGTAATGAAAAACTGTTTTTT; CDR3aa: CAWSQGGNEKLFF; j_gene: TRBJ1-4; v_gene: TRBV30; d_gene: TRBD1; abundance: -
CDR3nt: TGTGCCAGCAGTTCGGGACAGCGCTCAGAGACCCAGTACTTC; CDR3aa: CASSSGQRSETQYF; j_gene: TRBJ2-5; v_gene: TRBV6-1; d_gene: TRBD1; abundance: -
CDR3nt: TGTGCCAGTAGTATGGGAGTGGGCACTGAAGCTTTCTTT; CDR3aa: CASSMGVGTEAFF; j_gene: TRBJ1-1; v_gene: TRBV19; d_gene: -; abundance: -
CDR3nt: TGTGCCAGCAGCTTAGAAGTGGGCATCGGCTACACCTTC; CDR3aa: CASSLEVGIGYTF; j_gene: TRBJ1-2; v_gene: TRBV11-2; d_gene: -; abundance: -
CDR3nt: TGTGCCAGCAGCTTGGGAGGACAGGGGGCTTATAATTCACCCCTCCACTTT; CDR3aa: CASSLGGQGAYNSPLHF; j_gene: TRBJ1-6; v_gene: TRBV5-4; d_gene: TRBD1; abundance: -
CDR3nt: TGTGCCAGTAGTATAGATAGGGAGCGGTATGGCTACACCTTC; CDR3aa: CASSIDRERYGYTF; j_gene: TRBJ1-2; v_gene: TRBV19; d_gene: -; abundance: -
CDR3nt: TGTGCCAGCAGCCAAGATGACAGAGCCTATGGCTACACCTTC; CDR3aa: CASSQDDRAYGYTF; j_gene: TRBJ1-2; v_gene: TRBV14; d_gene: -; abundance: -
CDR3nt: TGTGCCAGCTCACCGAAACCGGGACAGGGGTTCACCGGGGAGCTGTTTTTT; CDR3aa: CASSPKPGQGFTGELFF; j_gene: TRBJ2-2; v_gene: TRBV18; d_gene: TRBD1; abundance: -
CDR3nt: TGTGCCAGCAGCCGCGCCGGGACACGAAATCAGCCCCAGCATTTT; CDR3aa: CASSRAGTRNQPQHF; j_gene: TRBJ1-5; v_gene: TRBV6-6; d_gene: -; abundance: -
CDR3nt: TGTGCCAGCAGTCAAGGACAGGGCATCAAAAACATTCAGTACTTC; CDR3aa: CASSQGQGIKNIQYF; j_gene: TRBJ2-4; v_gene: TRBV6-6; d_gene: TRBD1; abundance: -
CDR3nt: TGTGCCAGCAGCGGAGGACAGGGACTTGAAGCTTTCTTT; CDR3aa: CASSGGQGLEAFF; j_gene: TRBJ1-1; v_gene: TRBV9; d_gene: TRBD1; abundance: -
CDR3nt: TGTGCCAGCAGCTTAGGGACAGGGATCTCTGGAAACACCATATATTTT; CDR3aa: CASSLGTGISGNTIYF; j_gene: TRBJ1-3; v_gene: TRBV7-9; d_gene: TRBD1; abundance: -
CDR3nt: TGTGCCAGCGTCCAGGGGCTGGCCAAAAACATTCAGTACTTC; CDR3aa: CASVQGLAKNIQYF; j_gene: TRBJ2-4; v_gene: TRBV28; d_gene: -; abundance: -